Below, 19 T cell receptor beta chains from the same sample are listed, as sequenced in a study of tumor and adjacent non-tumor tissue in lung cancer. The library came from three nested PCR rounds adapted from ARM-PCR protocols. TCRdb reprocessed the multiplex PCR reads via MiXCR and lists one record per CDR3 protein. Of about 90,000 distinct CDR3 sequences in the sample, around 80% were seen once. No cell sorting was done before RNA was extracted from the tissue. This non-tumor lung sample came from over 3 cm beyond the tumor edge. Sequencing was performed on distant non-tumor lung tissue. These receptors were obtained from a woman aged 45-65 years with non-small cell lung cancer.

Comments on this clonotype: A read error may produce the germline difference seen at one junction end. The V gene is TRBV6-5, the J gene TRBJ1-1, with D possibly matching TRBD1 (6 bases). The length of the CDR3 is 15 residues. CDR1 is MNHEY and CDR2 is SVGAGI in the germline V gene. CDR3 nucleotides: TGTTCCAGTAGTTACGGGGGGCCGGTCGACACTGAAGCTTTCTTT. This sequence encodes CSSSYGGPVDTEAFF.

CDR3 loop: CASSLAYRGLADTQYF. The CDR3 bases are TGTGCCAGCAGCCTCGCTTACAGGGGGCTGGCAGATACGCAGTATTTT. The chain carries TRBV7-9 and TRBJ2-3; 9 bases align to TRBD1. V was clipped by 5 bases and J by 4 bases; unmatched bases: 10. CDR1 SEHNR and CDR2 FQNEAQ come from the germline V gene (reference sequence). CDR3 length equals 16 residues.

This rearrangement joins TRBV6-5 to TRBJ2-1, with TRBD2 matching over 7 bases. Germline V lookup: CDR1 MNHEY, CDR2 SVGAGI. CDR3 length: 17 amino acids. The CDR3 region is CTSSYSASSGEYNEQFF. As DNA, the CDR3 is TGTACTAGCAGTTACTCGGCCTCTAGCGGCGAGTACAATGAGCAGTTCTTC.

Worth noting for this clonotype: The CDR3 does not end in the conserved phenylalanine or tryptophan, so this is likely a read error. The chain links TRBV6-5 to TRBJ2-1; TRBD2 might be the D (6 bases). CDR3 length: 16 residues. With 7 bases removed from V and 2 bases from J, the gap between germline ends came to 18 bases. CDR1 and CDR2 from the germline V gene are MNHEY and SVGAGI. CDR3 loop: CASNINGSKPYNEQFV. The DNA for the CDR3 is TGTGCCAGCAATATTAACGGGAGTAAGCCCTACAATGAGCAGTTCGTC.

This clonotype was observed at least ten times. The gene calls are TRBV5-6 and TRBJ2-1; possibly TRBD2 for D (6 bases). Germline loops: CDR1 SGHDT, CDR2 YYEEEE. The CDR3 runs 14 residues. The ends were cut back, 0 bases at V and 7 bases at J, with 11 bases in the middle. The CDR3 protein is CASSLAGVWNEQFF. CDR3 DNA sequence: TGTGCCAGCAGCTTGGCGGGGGTGTGGAATGAGCAGTTCTTC. The full variable domain, completed using reference TRBV5-6 and TRBJ2-1, is DAGVTQSPTHLIKTRGQQVTLRCSPKSGHDTVSWYQQALGQGPQFIFQYYEEEERQRGNFPDRFSGHQFPNYSSELNVNALLLGDSALYLCASSLAGVWNEQFFGPGTRLTVL.

Worth noting for this clonotype: One junction end disagrees with the germline gene, perhaps due to a read error. V usage is TRBV4-1 and J usage is TRBJ2-6; the D is unclear. Germline values: CDR1 MGHRA, CDR2 YSYEKL. This CDR3 region has 14 residues. CDR3 coding DNA: TGCGCCAACAGCCGAGATTCCGGGGCCAACGTCCTGACTTTC. This encodes CANSRDSGANVLTF.

On this clonotype itself: The germline gene is not matched at one end of the junction; a read error may be the cause. V gene TRBV4-2 combines with J gene TRBJ2-3; 13 nucleotides agree with TRBD2. Germline V gene lookup returns CDR1 LGHNA and CDR2 YNFKEQ. The CDR3 is 17 residues long. CDR3 in DNA: TGTGGCAGCAGTCAACCGGGACTAGCGGGACGCATAGATACGCAGTATTTT. Translated: CGSSQPGLAGRIDTQYF.

Note on this clonotype: At one boundary the junction diverges from the germline segment, which might be a read error. J is TRBJ2-7 and V is TRBV6-1; D gene uncertain. The better agreement between TRBJ2-1 and the DNA end casts doubt on the J call. CDR3 length: 15 residues. Germline assignment: CDR1 MNHNS and CDR2 SASEGT. Here the CDR3 DNA reads TGTGCAAGCAGTGAACGATCACGCCCGACCTACGAGCAGTTCTTC. It specifies CASSERSRPTYEQFF.

This clonotype was seen at least ten times. The chain is built from TRBV6-5 and TRBJ1-2; 7 bases agree with TRBD1. This CDR3 comprises 15 residues. Germline V gene lookup returns CDR1 MNHEY and CDR2 SVGAGI. The V segment lost 2 bases and the J segment 6 bases; nucleotides outside the gene matches: 9. CDR3 nucleotides: TGTGCCAGCAGTTACGCCGGGACAGCTCTTCATGGCTACACCTTC. Protein sequence: CASSYAGTALHGYTF.

This clonotype showed up just a few times. A junction end diverges from the germline sequence, so it may reflect a read error. The chain couples TRBV12-3 or TRBV12-4 to TRBJ1-2, with D maybe TRBD1 (5 bases). The CDR3 is 16 amino acids. The CDR3 reads CASRLARGRTNYGYTF. Written as DNA, the CDR3 is TGTGCTAGCAGATTAGCGCGGGGCAGGACTAACTATGGCTACACCTTC.

The chain recombines TRBV19 with TRBJ2-4, with 14 bases fitting TRBD2. The CDR3 length is 16 residues. Germline V CDR1 and CDR2: LNHDA, SQIVND (reference sequence). J lost 5 bases, V lost 10 bases, and 10 bases had no gene match. CDR3 in DNA: TGTGCCACCGAAGTATGGACTAGCGGGAGGCAAAACATTCAGTACTTC. This translates into CATEVWTSGRQNIQYF. Filled out from reference TRBV19 and TRBJ2-4, the complete variable domain reads DGGITQSPKYLFRKEGQNVTLSCEQNLNHDAMYWYRQDPGQGLRLIYYSQIVNDFQKGDIAEGYSVSREKKESFPLTVTSAQKNPTAFYLCATEVWTSGRQNIQYFGAGTRLSVL.

The chain links TRBV6-2 or TRBV6-3 to TRBJ1-2; TRBD1 is a possible D gene (5 bases). This CDR3 spans 15 amino acids. V lost 6 bases and J lost 2, with 16 bases in between. Per germline, CDR1 MNHEY and CDR2 SVGEGT. The CDR3 region has the DNA TGTGCCAGCAGACAAGCTGACAGTGCAAACTATGGCTACACCTTC. This encodes CASRQADSANYGYTF.

A note on this clonotype: Since the CDR3 does not end with the conserved phenylalanine or tryptophan, this likely comes from a read error. The DNA is omitted, as the CDR3 cannot be located on it reliably, and the CDR3 follows TCRdb's listing. J is TRBJ2-2 and V is TRBV12-3 or TRBV12-4; the DNA was not compared with TRBD1, the D call given in the table. The CDR3 sequence runs 12 residues, both termini included. This CDR3 is CASGTHTGELSI.

A word on this clonotype: A read error may account for a junction end that differs from germline. The rearrangement uses TRBV6-1 and TRBJ2-2; 8 nucleotides agree with TRBD2. CDR1 and CDR2 from the germline V gene are MNHNS and SASEGT. The CDR3 extends over 16 amino acids. The CDR3 is CTSSDDPGRVTGELFF. CDR3 nucleotide sequence: TGTACCAGCAGTGATGATCCCGGGAGGGTCACCGGGGAGCTGTTTTTT.

Regarding this clonotype: A junction boundary mismatches the germline segment, possibly from a read error. This sequence joins TRBV4-2 and TRBJ2-3, with D possibly being TRBD1 (6 bases). The length of the CDR3 is 15 residues. CDR1 and CDR2 from the germline V gene are LGHNA and YNFKEQ. The CDR3 sequence is CASSQETSNRDTQYF. The CDR3 coding sequence is TGTGCCAGCAGCCAAGAGACGAGCAACAGGGATACGCAGTATTTC.

This clonotype has more than one count but fewer than ten. The chain recombines TRBV28 with TRBJ1-2; D may be TRBD1 (6 bases). V was cut by 2 bases and J by 7 bases, with 14 bases left in between. This CDR3 contains 14 residues. The germline V gene has CDR1 MDHEN and CDR2 SYDVKM. The chain's CDR3 is CASSLGHRQVGYTF. The DNA for the CDR3 is TGTGCCAGCAGTTTAGGACACCGACAGGTTGGCTACACCTTC.

This clonotype was recorded once. This sequence may be a read error, since a much larger clone differs from it by one base. The chain combines TRBV20-1 with TRBJ1-1; TRBD1 aligns across 7 bases. The ends lost 5 bases at V and 5 bases at J; junction bases unmatched: 17. Germline V gives CDR1 DFQATT, CDR2 SNEGSKA (reference sequence). CDR3 size: 16 residues. CDR3 nucleotide sequence: TGCAGTGCTGTCGAAGCCCAGGGGGGCTTGGTTACTGAAGCTTTCTTT. Translated: CSAVEAQGGLVTEAFF.

Comments on this clonotype: One base away lies a much larger clone, so this may be a sequencing read error. CDR3 protein: CATTKDKGFKVSNEQFF. In nucleotides, the CDR3 is TGTGCCACCACCAAGGACAAGGGATTTAAGGTGTCGAATGAGCAGTTCTTC. The chain combines TRBV28 with TRBJ2-1; maybe TRBD1 (5 bases). This CDR3 contains 17 residues. The V gene's germline CDR1 is MDHEN and CDR2 SYDVKM. V shed 10 bases and J shed 7 bases, with 29 bases lying between them.

The rearrangement uses TRBV20-1 and TRBJ2-1; possible D gene TRBD2, 5 bases. Deletions cut 7 bases from V and 8 bases from J, with 18 bases between. The CDR3 covers 13 residues. Germline CDR1 is DFQATT and CDR2 is SNEGSKA (reference sequence). The CDR3 protein is CSVRRQVADEQFF. DNA of the CDR3: TGCAGTGTCAGGAGGCAGGTGGCGGATGAGCAGTTCTTC.